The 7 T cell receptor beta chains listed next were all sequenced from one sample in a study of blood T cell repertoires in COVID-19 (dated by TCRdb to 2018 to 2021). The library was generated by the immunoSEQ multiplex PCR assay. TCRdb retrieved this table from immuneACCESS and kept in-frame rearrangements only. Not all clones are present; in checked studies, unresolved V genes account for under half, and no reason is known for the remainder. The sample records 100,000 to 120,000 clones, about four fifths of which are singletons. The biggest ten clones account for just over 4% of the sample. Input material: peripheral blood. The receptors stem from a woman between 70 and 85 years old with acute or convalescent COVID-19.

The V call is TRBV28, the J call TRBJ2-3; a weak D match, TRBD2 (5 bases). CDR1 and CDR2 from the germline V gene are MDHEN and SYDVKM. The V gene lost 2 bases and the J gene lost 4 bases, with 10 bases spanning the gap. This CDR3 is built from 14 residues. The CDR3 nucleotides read TGTGCCAGCAGTTTACGGGGAATGCCAGATACGCAGTATTTT. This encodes CASSLRGMPDTQYF.

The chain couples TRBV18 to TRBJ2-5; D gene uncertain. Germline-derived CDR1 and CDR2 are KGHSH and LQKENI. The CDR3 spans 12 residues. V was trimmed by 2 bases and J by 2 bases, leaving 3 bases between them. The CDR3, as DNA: TGTGCCAGCTCACCAACACAAGAGACCCAGTACTTC. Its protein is CASSPTQETQYF.

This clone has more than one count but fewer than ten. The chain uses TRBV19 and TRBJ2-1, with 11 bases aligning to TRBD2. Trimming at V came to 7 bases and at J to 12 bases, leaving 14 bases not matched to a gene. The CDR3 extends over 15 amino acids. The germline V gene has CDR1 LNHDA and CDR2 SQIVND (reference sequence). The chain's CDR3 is CASNPRDASGRWQFF. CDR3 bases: TGTGCCAGTAATCCACGTGATGCTAGCGGGAGGTGGCAGTTCTTC.

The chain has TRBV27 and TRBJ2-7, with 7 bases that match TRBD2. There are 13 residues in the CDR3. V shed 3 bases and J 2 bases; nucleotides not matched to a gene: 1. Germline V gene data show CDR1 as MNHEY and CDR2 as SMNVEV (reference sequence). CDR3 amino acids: CASSFGGTYEQYF. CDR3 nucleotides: TGTGCCAGCAGTTTCGGGGGGACCTACGAGCAGTACTTC.

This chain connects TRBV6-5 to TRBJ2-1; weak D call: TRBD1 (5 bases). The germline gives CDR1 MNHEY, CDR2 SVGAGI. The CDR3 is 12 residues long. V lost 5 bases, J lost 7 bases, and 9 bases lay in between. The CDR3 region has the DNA TGTGCCAGCAGTAAGCAGGGTAATGAGCAGTTCTTC. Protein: CASSKQGNEQFF.

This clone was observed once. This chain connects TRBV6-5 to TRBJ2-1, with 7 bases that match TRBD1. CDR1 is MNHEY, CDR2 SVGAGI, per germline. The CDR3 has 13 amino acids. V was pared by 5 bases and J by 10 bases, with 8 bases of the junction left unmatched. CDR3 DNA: TGTGCCAGCAGTCGACCAGGGGACAGCGAGCAGTTCTTC. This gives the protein CASSRPGDSEQFF.

The CDR3 DNA reads TGTGCCAGCAGCTTAGGATCGAGCGCTGAAGCTTTCTTT. Its protein is CASSLGSSAEAFF. The chain links TRBV11-2 to TRBJ1-1; D unresolved. The V and J ends lost 1 base and 6 bases respectively, with 9 bases between them. The germline V gene has CDR1 SGHAT and CDR2 FQNNGV. The CDR3 runs 13 residues.